This TCR beta chain was identified during a study of T cells after yellow fever vaccination. Study as a whole: Libraries from low-cell-number fractions were prepared with the SMART-Seq v4 Ultra Low Input RNA kit. Broader study findings: CD4 and CD8 compartments shared a small share of clonotypes. Once the booster was given, most primary-vaccination clones reappeared, at just over 95% for CD4 and over 75% for CD8.

Germline CDR1 reads MDHEN; CDR2 reads SYDVKM. The ends were cut back, 8 bases at V and 2 bases at J, with 12 bases in the middle. The CDR3 contains 13 residues. This clonotype was counted only a few times. Its antigen is undetermined. In making TCR cDNA, 5'RACE template switching added a universal primer site and UMIs to it. TCRdb reprocessed the 5' RACE reads via MiXCR and lists one record per CDR3 protein. The sample has under 700,000 distinct CDR3 sequences, around a sixth seen once; the top ten hold around 15%. The sequence derives from a man between 18 and 35 years old who received the YFV17D yellow fever vaccine. The chain combines TRBV28 with TRBJ2-5, with a weak D call TRBD2 (6 bases). Sample: PBMCs, taken about 5 days after the first yellow fever vaccination. For the CDR3, the DNA is TGTGCCAGCGGAAAGGAGGGGCAAGAGACCCAGTACTTC. This codes for CASGKEGQETQYF. Drawing the rest from reference TRBV28 and TRBJ2-5, the complete variable domain is DVKVTQSSRYLVKRTGEKVFLECVQDMDHENMFWYRQDPGLGLRLIYFSYDVKMKEKGDIPEGYSVSREKKERFSLILESASTNQTSMYLCASGKEGQETQYFGPGTRLLVL.